This T cell receptor beta chain derives from a study of breast tumors, draining lymph nodes, adjacent tissues. This clonotype was picked up many times. Its cognate antigen is unknown. TCRdb processed the multiplex PCR reads anew with MiXCR; each CDR3 protein has one entry. The table has about 130,000 distinct CDR3 sequences, roughly 20% seen once; the top ten hold over 2%. V lost 3 bases to trimming and J lost 4 bases, with 10 bases between them. The CDR3 is 13 amino acids. The V gene's germline CDR1 is DFQATT and CDR2 SNEGSKA (reference sequence). Findings of the study overall: Compared with lymph nodes, tumors were less diverse; compared with nontumor tissue, more.

Breast cancer patients provided tissue from their axillary draining lymph nodes. Sequencing was done on a sample of axillary lymph node tissue. This clonotype was sampled from a female donor with breast cancer. Some clones in this sample may be carry-over from other donors' samples. The V call is TRBV20-1, the J call TRBJ2-1; D is possibly TRBD1 (5 bases). CDR3 bases: TGCAGTGCTAGCCCCCCAGGGTACAATGAGCAGTTCTTC. Its translation: CSASPPGYNEQFF.